The 18 T cell receptor beta chains in this list originate from one sample, sequenced in a study of cytotoxic CD8 clonotypes in ibrutinib-treated CLL. Libraries were prepared by immunoSEQ multiplex PCR; TCRdb keeps only in-frame clonotypes and omits some of them. The sample lists almost 250,000 clones; less than 75% were seen once. This specimen consisted of PBMCs, obtained after 24 months of ibrutinib treatment. The receptors were gathered from a human donor with chronic lymphocytic leukemia.

This chain links TRBV7-2 with TRBJ2-1, with D hard to call. The CDR3 is made up of 12 amino acids. Trimming pared 3 bases from V and 9 bases from J, leaving 9 bases between. Germline-derived CDR1 and CDR2 are SGHTA and FQGNSA. CDR3 in DNA: TGTGCCAGCAGCTTTGTAAGGGTTGAGCAGTTCTTC. This sequence encodes CASSFVRVEQFF.

This sequence joins TRBV6-6 and TRBJ1-2; tentatively, D is TRBD1 (5 bases). Germline values: CDR1 MNHNY, CDR2 SVGAGI (reference sequence). The V and J ends lost 11 bases and 2 bases respectively, with 18 bases between them. CDR3 size: 14 residues. The CDR3 is CAGYNSGRNYGYTF. For the CDR3, the DNA is TGTGCCGGCTACAATTCGGGACGGAACTATGGCTACACCTTC.

This clone was recorded a few times. The chain combines TRBV7-6 with TRBJ2-5; D gene ambiguous. V shed 5 bases and J shed 5 bases, with 21 bases lying between them. The germline V gene encodes CDR1 SGHVS and CDR2 FNYEAQ. CDR3 length equals 16 residues. The chain's CDR3 is CASSPAKWSAWETQYF. For the CDR3, the DNA is TGTGCCAGCAGCCCTGCAAAATGGTCAGCGTGGGAGACCCAGTACTTC.

The J gene is TRBJ1-2, the V gene TRBV11-2; D is possibly TRBD1 (6 bases). Germline V lookup: CDR1 SGHAT, CDR2 FQNNGV. Trimming removed 4 bases at V and 4 bases at J, with 22 bases between. This CDR3 contains 17 residues. In DNA, the CDR3 is TGTGCCAGCAGCTCAGACGGACAGAACATTAACCCCTATGGCTACACCTTC. This translates into CASSSDGQNINPYGYTF.

The chain recombines TRBV6-5 with TRBJ2-7; no definite D call. The CDR3 is 12 amino acids. The germline gives CDR1 MNHEY, CDR2 SVGAGI. V was trimmed by 6 bases and J by 7 bases, leaving 13 bases between them. The CDR3 reads CASSRGPGEQYF. CDR3 bases: TGTGCCAGCAGCCGCGGACCCGGAGAGCAGTACTTC.

This clone has a single count. J is TRBJ2-1 and V is TRBV19; the match to TRBD2 covers 10 bases. V shed 5 bases and J 7 bases; nucleotides not matched to a gene: 14. Per the germline V gene, CDR1 is LNHDA and CDR2 is SQIVND (reference sequence). CDR3 length: 17 residues. CDR3 nucleotide sequence: TGTGCCAGTAGTCCCTCGTGGGCTAGCGGGAGTGAAAATGAGCAGTTCTTC. It translates to CASSPSWASGSENEQFF.

The chain links TRBV9 to TRBJ2-7, with D perhaps TRBD1 (6 bases). The CDR3 has 15 residues. In germline, CDR1 is SGDLS, CDR2 YYNGEE. The germline V and J ends were trimmed by 3 bases and 4 bases, with 17 bases remaining between them. The DNA for the CDR3 is TGTGCCAGCAGCGGAGAGGGACACGACAAATACGAGCAGTACTTC. This encodes CASSGEGHDKYEQYF.

J is TRBJ1-2 and V is TRBV2; weak D call: TRBD1 (5 bases). There are 11 residues in the CDR3. The germline CDR1 and CDR2 sequences are SNHLY and FYNNEI. V was trimmed by 9 bases and J by 6 bases, leaving 11 bases between them. The CDR3: CARRRGDGYTF. Written as DNA, the CDR3 is TGTGCCAGGAGACGGGGGGATGGCTACACCTTC. Full variable domain (rest looked up from reference TRBV2 and TRBJ1-2): EPEVTQTPSHQVTQMGQEVILRCVPISNHLYFYWYRQILGQKVEFLVSFYNNEISEKSEIFDDQFSVERPDGSNFTLKIRSTKLEDSAMYFCARRRGDGYTFGSGTRLTVV.

This chain uses TRBV27 with TRBJ1-2, with D tentatively TRBD1 (6 bases). CDR1 is MNHEY, CDR2 SMNVEV, per germline (reference sequence). V was cut by 0 bases and J by 6 bases, with 14 bases left in between. This CDR3 region has 15 residues. In DNA form, the CDR3 reads TGTGCCAGCAGTTTATCCACCAGGGGTAGCGATGGCTACACCTTC. Translated, it gives CASSLSTRGSDGYTF.

This clone came up a few times. The chain recombines TRBV10-3 with TRBJ2-3; unclear D gene. CDR1 is ENHRY, CDR2 SYGVKD, per germline. V lost 7 bases, J lost 1 base, and 6 bases lay in between. CDR3 length equals 12 residues. CDR3 nucleotides: TGTGCCATCATGGACGGCACAGATACGCAGTATTTT. The encoded protein is CAIMDGTDTQYF.

The chain couples TRBV7-9 to TRBJ2-4; weak D call: TRBD2 (6 bases). V lost 3 bases, J lost 4 bases, and 10 bases lay in between. The CDR3 runs to 14 residues. CDR1 is SEHNR and CDR2 is FQNEAQ in the germline V gene (reference sequence). The CDR3 DNA reads TGTGCCAGCAGCTTGGGGGGTCTGAAAAACATTCAGTACTTC. Translated, it gives CASSLGGLKNIQYF.

The J gene is TRBJ1-2, the V gene TRBV2; TRBD1 matches 9 bases. In germline, CDR1 is SNHLY, CDR2 FYNNEI. CDR3 length equals 14 residues. V trimming: 5 bases; J trimming: 8 bases; junction bases outside the gene matches: 9. As DNA, the CDR3 is TGTGCCAGCAGTCGTACAGGGGGCCGGGAGGGCTACACCTTC. It encodes CASSRTGGREGYTF. Full variable domain (remainder filled in from reference TRBV2 and TRBJ1-2): EPEVTQTPSHQVTQMGQEVILRCVPISNHLYFYWYRQILGQKVEFLVSFYNNEISEKSEIFDDQFSVERPDGSNFTLKIRSTKLEDSAMYFCASSRTGGREGYTFGSGTRLTVV.

The genes are TRBV6-6 and TRBJ2-5; TRBD1 or TRBD2 may be the D gene (5 bases each). With 5 bases removed from V and 5 bases from J, the gap between germline ends came to 18 bases. Germline V CDR1 and CDR2: MNHNY, SVGAGI (reference sequence). CDR3 length: 15 residues. CDR3 protein: CASSLRDAPSETQYF. CDR3 bases: TGTGCCAGCAGTCTCCGGGACGCTCCTTCGGAGACCCAGTACTTC.

This clone occurred a few times. This chain links TRBV7-3 with TRBJ2-3; D uncertain. The V and J ends lost 3 bases and 0 bases respectively, with 7 bases between them. Germline V gene lookup returns CDR1 SGHTA and CDR2 FQGTGA. The CDR3 covers 14 residues. CDR3 in amino acids: CASSFAPSTDTQYF. For the CDR3, the DNA is TGTGCCAGCAGCTTCGCCCCTAGCACAGATACGCAGTATTTT.

The chain is built from TRBV28 and TRBJ2-6, with D hard to call. CDR1 and CDR2 (germline): MDHEN, SYDVKM. The CDR3 length is 14 residues. The V gene lost 10 bases and the J gene lost 1 base, with 11 bases spanning the gap. This CDR3 reads CATADGSGANVLTF. DNA of the CDR3: TGTGCCACCGCGGACGGGTCTGGGGCCAACGTCCTGACTTTC.

The rearrangement uses TRBV11-3 and TRBJ2-5, with D hard to call. Trimming left V 5 bases short and J 5 bases short, with 12 bases between. There are 13 residues in the CDR3. In germline, CDR1 is SGHNT, CDR2 YENEEA. DNA of the CDR3: TGTGCCAGCAGCGCCCGGGCCTGGGAGACCCAGTACTTC. Encoded protein: CASSARAWETQYF.

This rearrangement joins TRBV14 to TRBJ2-7, with D unclear. V was clipped by 9 bases and J by 5 bases, with 20 bases between them. The CDR3 length is 14 residues. The germline V gene encodes CDR1 SGHDN and CDR2 FVKESK. Here the CDR3 reads CARTRPGRCDEQYF. The CDR3 DNA reads as TGTGCCAGGACCAGACCGGGCCGATGCGACGAGCAGTACTTC. The full variable domain, with the rest looked up from reference TRBV14 and TRBJ2-7, is EAGVTQFPSHSVIEKGQTVTLRCDPISGHDNLYWYRRVMGKEIKFLLHFVKESKQDESGMPNNRFLAERTGGTYSTLKVQPAELEDSGVYFCARTRPGRCDEQYFGPGTRLTVT.

This chain connects TRBV28 to TRBJ1-4; D is undetermined. The germline V gene encodes CDR1 MDHEN and CDR2 SYDVKM. CDR3 size: 14 residues. The ends were cut back, 5 bases at V and 5 bases at J, with 12 bases in the middle. This CDR3 is CASSPDGSNEKLFF. The CDR3 region has the DNA TGTGCCAGCAGTCCGGACGGGTCAAATGAAAAACTGTTTTTT.